A single sample gave rise to the 5 T cell receptor beta chains below, sequenced in a study of T cells after yellow fever vaccination. One entry per CDR3 protein results from TCRdb running MiXCR on the 5' RACE reads. Among around 350,000 distinct CDR3 sequences listed, around 6.4% were seen once. This sample comprised PBMCs, obtained 5 days after the yellow fever booster vaccination. The receptors were sampled from a man in his thirties or forties who received the YFV17D yellow fever vaccine.

The chain has TRBV20-1 and TRBJ2-1; 11 bases align to TRBD2. CDR3 length equals 14 residues. V dropped 4 bases and J dropped 7; count of bases not matched to a gene: 6. Looked up from germline, CDR1 is DFQATT and CDR2 is SNEGSKA (reference sequence). Here the CDR3 reads CSAISGRAGNEQFF. The DNA of the CDR3 is TGCAGTGCTATTAGCGGGAGGGCCGGGAATGAGCAGTTCTTC.

This clonotype showed up just a few times. This chain links TRBV7-2 with TRBJ2-7, with D tentatively TRBD1 (6 bases). The CDR3 consists of 15 residues. V lost 1 base to trimming and J lost 4 bases, with 14 bases between them. CDR1 is SGHTA and CDR2 is FQGNSA in the germline V gene. This CDR3 is CASSLDPGAGYEQYF. For the CDR3, the DNA is TGTGCCAGCAGCTTAGACCCAGGGGCGGGTTACGAGCAGTACTTC.

This clonotype was observed at least ten times. The gene calls are TRBV14 and TRBJ2-7; the match to TRBD1 covers 9 bases. With V trimmed by 0 bases and J by 3 bases, 9 bases remained unmatched. CDR1 is SGHDN and CDR2 is FVKESK in the germline V gene. CDR3 length: 17 residues. The CDR3 DNA is TGTGCCAGCAGCCAAGAGCAGTTGGGGACAGGGTTCTACGAGCAGTACTTC. Translation gives CASSQEQLGTGFYEQYF.

This clonotype was recorded a few times. The chain recombines TRBV15 with TRBJ2-1; no definite D call. This CDR3 has 12 amino acids. CDR1 LNHNV and CDR2 YYDKDF come from the germline V gene (reference sequence). Trimming stripped 8 bases from V and 2 bases from J, with 7 bases between. CDR3 sequence (DNA): TGTGCCACCGGCCTAGCCTACAATGAGCAGTTCTTC. As protein: CATGLAYNEQFF. The full variable domain, completed using reference TRBV15 and TRBJ2-1, is DAMVIQNPRYQVTQFGKPVTLSCSQTLNHNVMYWYQQKSSQAPKLLFHYYDKDFNNEADTPDNFQSRRPNTSFCFLDIRSPGLGDTAMYLCATGLAYNEQFFGPGTRLTVL.

In regard to this clonotype: A read error may be the cause here, since a much bigger clone is one base away. V gene TRBV6-1 combines with J gene TRBJ2-2; D might be TRBD2 (5 bases). The CDR3 is 13 residues long. CDR1 MNHNS and CDR2 SASEGT come from the germline V gene. CDR3 DNA sequence: TGTGCCAGCAAAGCCGAAAGCACCGGGAAGCTGTTTTTT. Amino acids: CASKAESTGKLFF.